These T cell receptor beta chains were read from a single sample in a study of cytotoxic CD8 clonotypes in ibrutinib-treated CLL. The data were produced by immunoSEQ multiplex PCR, yet TCRdb's version contains in-frame clones alone and is incomplete. The table includes some 120,000 clones, approximately 58% detected once. The source material was PBMCs, sampled after 24 months of ibrutinib treatment. The receptors here all came from a human donor with chronic lymphocytic leukemia. Each CDR3 is given with its conserved first and last residue. The D gene is left open where the match is weak. For some rows the clone size is stated as once, few or many, or as a class when expanded; others skip it.

.	.	TRBV6-1	TRBJ2-7	CASRLGLRSAQYF	TGTGCCAGCCGCCTGGGGCTACGTTCAGCGCAGTACTTC
.	.	TRBV7-9	TRBJ1-1	CASSLRGEGDTEAFF	TGTGCCAGCAGCTTACGTGGGGAAGGGGACACTGAAGCTTTCTTT
.	.	TRBV6-1	TRBJ2-7	CASSEPGQIYEQYF	TGTGCCAGCAGTGAACCGGGACAAATCTACGAGCAGTACTTC
.	TRBD1	TRBV30	TRBJ1-1	CAWSVRDRNTEAFF	TGTGCCTGGAGTGTCCGGGACAGGAACACTGAAGCTTTCTTT
few	.	TRBV5-1	TRBJ2-7	CASSSFSYEQYF	TGCGCCAGCAGTTCCTTTTCCTACGAGCAGTACTTC
.	TRBD1	TRBV7-2	TRBJ2-6	CASSIGTGDSGANVLTF	TGTGCCAGCAGCATCGGGACAGGAGACTCTGGGGCCAACGTCCTGACTTTC
many	.	TRBV10-1	TRBJ2-2	CASSESAEAGELFF	TGCGCCAGCAGTGAGTCCGCGGAGGCCGGGGAGCTGTTTTTT
few	.	TRBV20-1	TRBJ2-5	CSALGETQYF	TGCAGTGCTTTGGGGGAGACCCAGTACTTC
.	.	TRBV28	TRBJ1-2	CASQGRRDYGYTF	TGTGCCAGCCAGGGCCGCCGTGACTATGGCTACACCTTC
.	TRBD2	TRBV30	TRBJ2-7	CAWMASGGPTYEQYF	TGTGCCTGGATGGCTAGCGGGGGCCCTACCTACGAGCAGTACTTC
.	.	TRBV14	TRBJ1-4	CASSQEVGANEKLFF	TGTGCCAGCAGCCAAGAGGTGGGAGCTAATGAAAAACTGTTTTTT
.	TRBD2	TRBV29-1	TRBJ2-7	CSVERRGGSSYEQYF	TGCAGCGTTGAACGACGCGGGGGGAGCTCCTACGAGCAGTACTTC
many	.	TRBV10-2	TRBJ2-7	CASSGTEQYF	TGCGCCAGCAGTGGTACCGAGCAGTACTTC
.	TRBD1	TRBV7-8	TRBJ2-7	CASRTGTGSYEQYF	TGTGCCAGCAGAACCGGGACAGGATCCTACGAGCAGTACTTC
.	TRBD1	TRBV5-8	TRBJ1-2	CASSRETGPYGYTF	TGTGCCAGCAGCAGAGAGACAGGGCCCTATGGCTACACCTTC